The next 8 T cell receptor beta chains were all read from a single sample in a study of blood T cell repertoires in COVID-19. Profiled with immunoSEQ multiplex PCR; TCRdb holds only in-frame clones, not every one. The sample comprises about 220,000 clones, around 82% of which are singletons, and 7% to 8.5% rests with the top ten. Sequenced input: peripheral blood. Source of these receptors: a woman between 70 and 85 years old with acute or convalescent COVID-19.

This chain connects TRBV5-4 to TRBJ2-3; 7 positions agree with TRBD2. The germline V gene encodes CDR1 SGHNT and CDR2 YYREEE (reference sequence). The V segment lost 3 bases and the J segment 4 bases; nucleotides outside the gene matches: 5. CDR3 length: 14 amino acids. CDR3 DNA: TGTGCCAGCAGCTACGGCGGGGGAGCAGATACGCAGTATTTT. It encodes CASSYGGGADTQYF.

The CDR3 here is CASSYQQGWETQYF. CDR3 sequence (DNA): TGTGCCAGCAGTTATCAACAGGGATGGGAGACCCAGTACTTC. The gene calls are TRBV7-2 and TRBJ2-5; maybe TRBD1 (6 bases). V lost 6 bases and J lost 5, with 16 bases in between. CDR3 size: 14 residues. Germline loops: CDR1 SGHTA, CDR2 FQGNSA.

The V and J genes are TRBV10-3 and TRBJ1-2; D perhaps matches TRBD1 (5 bases). Germline V gene sequence: CDR1 ENHRY, CDR2 SYGVKD. Deletions cut 9 bases from V and 3 bases from J, with 8 bases between. This CDR3 is 11 amino acids long. DNA for the CDR3: TGTGCCATTTCGGGGGACTATGGCTACACCTTC. This encodes CAISGDYGYTF.

The chain links TRBV5-1 to TRBJ1-1, with D perhaps matching TRBD1 (6 bases). This CDR3 has 15 residues. CDR1 and CDR2 from the germline V gene are SGHRS and YFSETQ. V was pared by 4 bases and J by 0 bases, with 13 bases between. CDR3 bases: TGCGCCAGCAGCACAGCTACAGGGATGAACACTGAAGCTTTCTTT. Amino acids: CASSTATGMNTEAFF.

In nucleotides, the CDR3 is TGTGCCAGCAGCCGGGGACAGCATAACTATGGCTACACCTTC. Amino acids: CASSRGQHNYGYTF. The rearrangement uses TRBV7-2 and TRBJ1-2; the match to TRBD1 covers 7 bases. V lost 5 bases to trimming and J lost 1 base; unmatched junction nucleotides: 4. The CDR3 is 14 residues long. Germline V gives CDR1 SGHTA, CDR2 FQGNSA.

The chain combines TRBV6-1 with TRBJ1-5; TRBD1 matches at 7 bases. J was trimmed by 1 base and V by 4 bases; bases with no gene match: 10. The V gene's germline CDR1 is MNHNS and CDR2 SASEGT. CDR3 length: 17 residues. CDR3 in DNA: TGTGCCAGCAGTGCCCTAGGGGGCAGGTTGAGCAATCAGCCCCAGCATTTT. Translation gives CASSALGGRLSNQPQHF.

This rearrangement joins TRBV7-9 to TRBJ2-3; D ambiguous. The germline V gene encodes CDR1 SEHNR and CDR2 FQNEAQ (reference sequence). The CDR3 is made up of 13 amino acids. V was shortened by 0 bases and J by 6 bases, with 7 bases between the two germline ends. CDR3 residues: CASSLANVDTQYF. The CDR3 DNA follows: TGTGCCAGCAGCTTAGCCAATGTTGATACGCAGTATTTT.

The chain links TRBV5-1 to TRBJ2-3; TRBD1 is a possible D gene (5 bases). The ends were cut back, 2 bases at V and 2 bases at J, with 12 bases in the middle. Germline V gives CDR1 SGHRS, CDR2 YFSETQ. The CDR3 length is 15 residues. CDR3 DNA: TGCGCCAGCAGCTTAAGTTTACAGGACACAGATACGCAGTATTTT. Encoded protein: CASSLSLQDTDTQYF.